Listed here are 18 T cell receptor beta chains from one sample, sequenced in a study of blood T cell repertoires in COVID-19. Measured with immunoSEQ multiplex PCR; TCRdb has only the in-frame clones, and not every one. The sample holds about 280,000 clones, 85% to 90% seen once. The sequenced sample consisted of PBMCs or T cells enriched from blood (not recorded which). These receptors came from a woman under 30 with acute COVID-19.

DNA for the CDR3: TGTGCCAGCAGCTCCCGGGGGTTGGCTAGCGGGAGTCGCAATGAGCAGTTCTTC. Translating it yields CASSSRGLASGSRNEQFF. The chain couples TRBV7-8 to TRBJ2-1; 10 bases fit TRBD2. CDR1 and CDR2 from the germline V gene are SGHVS and FQNEAQ. Trimming removed 4 bases from V and 6 bases from J; junction bases left unmatched: 15. This CDR3 is 18 amino acids long.

In nucleotides, the CDR3 is TGTGCCAGCAGCTTAGTGTCTAGCGGGAAGCAAGAGACCCAGTACTTC. It is translated as CASSLVSSGKQETQYF. V is TRBV7-2 and J is TRBJ2-5; TRBD2 agrees at 9 bases. This CDR3 contains 16 residues. The J segment lost 2 bases and the V segment lost 1 base, leaving 5 bases of the junction unmatched. The V gene's germline CDR1 is SGHTA and CDR2 FQGNSA. The full variable domain, its missing parts supplied by reference TRBV7-2 and TRBJ2-5, is GAGVSQSPSNKVTEKGKDVELRCDPISGHTALYWYRQSLGQGLEFLIYFQGNSAPDKSGLPSDRFSAERTGGSVSTLTIQRTQQEDSAVYLCASSLVSSGKQETQYFGPGTRLLVL.

For the CDR3, the DNA is TGTGCCAGCAGCCGACTAGCGGGACGGGCCTACGAGCAGTACTTC. It translates to CASSRLAGRAYEQYF. V is TRBV5-6 and J is TRBJ2-7, with TRBD2 matching over 11 bases. Germline V gene lookup returns CDR1 SGHDT and CDR2 YYEEEE. Trimming took 4 bases from V and 2 from J; bases not matched to a gene: 5. This CDR3 spans 15 amino acids.

This CDR3 reads CASSQALFGNTIYF. CDR3 nucleotides: TGCGCCAGCAGCCAAGCTCTATTCGGAAACACCATATATTTT. J is TRBJ1-3 and V is TRBV4-1, with no clear D. The germline V and J ends were trimmed by 1 base and 4 bases, with 8 bases remaining between them. The germline gives CDR1 MGHRA, CDR2 YSYEKL. There are 14 residues in the CDR3.

The chain uses TRBV5-1 and TRBJ2-3; D gene ambiguous. CDR3 length: 16 amino acids. CDR1 is SGHRS, CDR2 YFSETQ, per germline. The germline V and J ends were trimmed by 0 bases and 0 bases, with 11 bases remaining between them. CDR3 sequence: CASSLDQSPSTDTQYF. In DNA, the CDR3 is TGCGCCAGCAGCTTGGATCAGTCCCCTAGCACAGATACGCAGTATTTT.

The V gene is TRBV6-2 or TRBV6-3, the J gene TRBJ2-2, with TRBD1 matching over 7 bases. Per the germline V gene, CDR1 is MNHEY and CDR2 is SVGEGT. The trim removed 3 bases at V and 1 base at J, leaving 2 bases unmatched. The CDR3 is 15 amino acids. CDR3 residues: CASSYGTVNTGELFF. In DNA, the CDR3 is TGTGCCAGCAGTTATGGGACAGTGAACACCGGGGAGCTGTTTTTT.

V gene TRBV30 combines with J gene TRBJ1-4; D possibly corresponds to TRBD1 (6 bases). Germline V gives CDR1 GTSNPN, CDR2 SVGIG (reference sequence). The CDR3 runs to 15 residues. V was pared by 4 bases and J by 3 bases, with 15 bases between. This chain's CDR3 is CAWKGVGQSNEKLFF. CDR3 coding DNA: TGTGCCTGGAAGGGGGTGGGTCAGTCTAATGAAAAACTGTTTTTT.

This chain joins TRBV7-2 and TRBJ2-2, with D unresolved. The germline V and J ends were trimmed by 3 bases and 4 bases, with 9 bases remaining between them. This CDR3 is built from 14 residues. Germline V gene lookup returns CDR1 SGHTA and CDR2 FQGNSA. CDR3 nucleotide sequence: TGTGCCAGCAGCTTTTCAGCGACCACCGGGGAGCTGTTTTTT. Encoded protein: CASSFSATTGELFF.

The chain combines TRBV29-1 with TRBJ2-1; TRBD2 matches at 14 bases. With V trimmed by 6 bases and J by 7 bases, 8 bases remained unmatched. The length of the CDR3 is 15 residues. The germline V gene encodes CDR1 SQVTM and CDR2 ANQGSEA. The CDR3 nucleotides are TGCAGCGTAGCACCCGGGACTAGCGGGAGAAATGAGCAGTTCTTC. Its protein is CSVAPGTSGRNEQFF.

The chain uses TRBV7-2 and TRBJ2-3; D possibly corresponds to TRBD2 (7 bases). The germline gives CDR1 SGHTA, CDR2 FQGNSA. Trimming took 6 bases from V and 3 from J, leaving 19 bases between them. CDR3 length: 16 residues. In nucleotides, the CDR3 is TGTGCCAGCAGGACGGGGGCGGGAGCATTGACAGATACGCAGTATTTT. It specifies CASRTGAGALTDTQYF.

This chain links TRBV10-3 with TRBJ1-5; 8 bases align to TRBD1. V shed 5 bases, J shed 0 bases, and the junction held 3 bases outside the gene matches. Germline V lookup: CDR1 ENHRY, CDR2 SYGVKD. The CDR3 spans 15 residues. The CDR3 reads CAISLGTGSNQPQHF. The CDR3 DNA is TGTGCCATCAGTCTCGGGACAGGTAGCAATCAGCCCCAGCATTTT.

With regard to this clone: Germline and junction disagree at one end, which may indicate a read error. The rearrangement joins TRBV7-7 to TRBJ2-3; 12 bases agree with TRBD2. From germline, CDR1 is SSHAT and CDR2 FNYEAQ (reference sequence). This CDR3 has 20 amino acids. CDR3 nucleotide sequence: TGTGCTAGCAGCTTAGTTTCCCGACTAGCGGGGGACTGCACAGCAGATACGCAGTATTTT. It specifies CASSLVSRLAGDCTADTQYF.

The V gene is TRBV9, the J gene TRBJ1-5, with D perhaps TRBD1 (6 bases). V lost 0 bases to trimming and J lost 4 bases, with 11 bases between them. This CDR3 contains 15 residues. Germline V CDR1 and CDR2: SGDLS, YYNGEE. The CDR3 is CASSVGQGWNQPQHF. The CDR3 DNA sequence: TGTGCCAGCAGCGTAGGGCAGGGGTGGAATCAGCCCCAGCATTTT.

Only a few counts were recorded for this clone. This chain links TRBV7-9 with TRBJ2-5; D remains ambiguous. This CDR3 comprises 14 residues. The germline CDR1 and CDR2 sequences are SEHNR and FQNEAQ (reference sequence). Trimming stripped 1 base from V and 4 bases from J, with 10 bases between. The CDR3 DNA follows: TGTGCCAGCAGCTTAGGTTTAGTCGGAGAGACCCAGTACTTC. Translation: CASSLGLVGETQYF.

The chain has TRBV30 and TRBJ1-5; weak D call: TRBD1 (5 bases). V was cut by 4 bases and J by 7 bases, with 11 bases left in between. Germline V gene sequence: CDR1 GTSNPN, CDR2 SVGIG (reference sequence). This CDR3 has 12 residues. The CDR3 DNA follows: TGTGCCTGGAACTCCAAGGGGCAGCCCCAGCATTTT. Its translation: CAWNSKGQPQHF.

This clone has a single count. This chain connects TRBV4-2 to TRBJ1-5; D is undetermined. The CDR3 length is 15 residues. Between the trimmed V and J ends, which lost 5 bases and 3 bases, there was a span of 14 bases. Germline lookup yields CDR1 LGHNA and CDR2 YNFKEQ. CDR3 DNA sequence: TGTGCCAGCAGCACCCGCCTGACTGACAATCAGCCCCAGCATTTT. It specifies CASSTRLTDNQPQHF.

This chain uses TRBV24-1 with TRBJ2-5; TRBD1 agrees at 10 bases. V was clipped by 1 base and J by 4 bases; unmatched bases: 5. Germline V CDR1 and CDR2: KGHDR, SFDVKD. This CDR3 comprises 16 residues. The CDR3 DNA reads as TGTGCCACCAGTGATTTCCGACAGGGGGCTAGAGAGACCCAGTACTTC. This gives the protein CATSDFRQGARETQYF.

The chain couples TRBV12-3 or TRBV12-4 to TRBJ2-5, with D possibly matching TRBD2 (5 bases). The CDR3 is 11 residues long. Trimming stripped 9 bases from V and 2 bases from J, with 7 bases between. DNA of the CDR3: TGTGCCAGTTCGGGGCAAGAGACCCAGTACTTC. This gives the protein CASSGQETQYF.